What follows is one T cell receptor (beta chain) and its context. Researchers amplified the TCR beta CDR3 regions from RNA transcripts. An initial round of RT-PCR targeting the TCR CDR3 relied on the HTBI primer set. TCRdb fed the multiplex PCR reads into MiXCR, producing one record per CDR3 protein. The data show approximately 400,000 distinct CDR3 sequences, roughly 25% seen once. The sample belongs to a study of T cells in Graves' hyperthyroidism and ophthalmopathy. Hyperthyroidism, newly diagnosed and lasting under 2 months, affected patients aged 18 to 65. Diagnosis relied on clinical symptoms, serum thyroxine and TRAb, thyroid ultrasound and orbital computed tomography. Germline loops: CDR1 LNHNV, CDR2 YYDKDF (reference sequence). Deletions cut 5 bases from V and 1 base from J, with 11 bases between. This CDR3 has 15 residues.

The origin of this receptor is a man aged 45-65 years with Graves' hyperthyroidism. The chain has TRBV15 and TRBJ2-2; a possible D gene is TRBD1 (6 bases). Sequencing used blood. In DNA form, the CDR3 reads TGTGCCACCAGCGTGCCGGGACAGAACACCGGGGAGCTGTTTTTT. This codes for CATSVPGQNTGELFF. Using reference TRBV15 and TRBJ2-2 for the parts outside the CDR3, the full variable domain is DAMVIQNPRYQVTQFGKPVTLSCSQTLNHNVMYWYQQKSSQAPKLLFHYYDKDFNNEADTPDNFQSRRPNTSFCFLDIRSPGLGDTAMYLCATSVPGQNTGELFFGEGSRLTVL.